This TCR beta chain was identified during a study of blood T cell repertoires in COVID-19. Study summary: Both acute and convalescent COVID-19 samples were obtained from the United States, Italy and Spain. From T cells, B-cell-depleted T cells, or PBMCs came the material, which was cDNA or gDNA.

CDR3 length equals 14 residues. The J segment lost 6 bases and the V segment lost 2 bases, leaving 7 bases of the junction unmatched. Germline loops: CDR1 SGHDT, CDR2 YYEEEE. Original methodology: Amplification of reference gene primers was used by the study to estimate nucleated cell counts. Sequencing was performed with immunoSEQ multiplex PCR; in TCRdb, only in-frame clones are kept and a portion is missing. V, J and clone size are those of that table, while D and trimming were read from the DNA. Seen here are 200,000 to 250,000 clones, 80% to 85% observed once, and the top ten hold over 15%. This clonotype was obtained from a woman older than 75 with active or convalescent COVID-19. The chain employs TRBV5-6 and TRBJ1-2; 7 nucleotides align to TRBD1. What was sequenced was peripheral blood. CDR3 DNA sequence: TGTGCCAGCAGCTTAGTGGGACAGATCGATGGCTACACCTTC. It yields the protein CASSLVGQIDGYTF. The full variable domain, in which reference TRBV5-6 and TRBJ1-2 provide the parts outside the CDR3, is DAGVTQSPTHLIKTRGQQVTLRCSPKSGHDTVSWYQQALGQGPQFIFQYYEEEERQRGNFPDRFSGHQFPNYSSELNVNALLLGDSALYLCASSLVGQIDGYTFGSGTRLTVV.